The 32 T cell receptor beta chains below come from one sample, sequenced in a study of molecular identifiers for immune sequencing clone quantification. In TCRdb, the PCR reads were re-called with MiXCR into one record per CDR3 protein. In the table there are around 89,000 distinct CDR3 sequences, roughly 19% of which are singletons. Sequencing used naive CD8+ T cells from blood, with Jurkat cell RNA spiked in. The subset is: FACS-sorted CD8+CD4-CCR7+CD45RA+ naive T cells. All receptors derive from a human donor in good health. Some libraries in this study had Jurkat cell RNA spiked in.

CDR3 nucleotides: TGTGCCAGCAGACCGTCTAGCGGGAGACAAGAGACCCAGTACTTC. This encodes CASRPSSGRQETQYF. The chain is built from TRBV6-5 and TRBJ2-5, with TRBD2 matching 10 bases. This CDR3 has 15 amino acids. CDR1 is MNHEY, CDR2 SVGAGI, per germline. V was clipped by 6 bases and J by 2 bases; unmatched bases: 6.

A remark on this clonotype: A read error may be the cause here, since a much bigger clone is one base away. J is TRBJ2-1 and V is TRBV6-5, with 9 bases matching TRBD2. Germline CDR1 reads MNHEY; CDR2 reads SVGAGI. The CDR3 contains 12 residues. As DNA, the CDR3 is TGTGCCAGGACTAGCGGTCACAATGAGCAGCTCTTC. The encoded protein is CARTSGHNEQLF.

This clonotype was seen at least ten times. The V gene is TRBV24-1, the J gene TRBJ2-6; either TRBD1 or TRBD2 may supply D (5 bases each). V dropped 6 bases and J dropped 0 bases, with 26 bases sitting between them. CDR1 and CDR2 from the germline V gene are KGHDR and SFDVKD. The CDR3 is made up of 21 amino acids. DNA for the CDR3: TGTGCCACCAGTCCAATCCGGGATTACAAGGGACCACTCTCTGGGGCCAACGTCCTGACTTTC. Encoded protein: CATSPIRDYKGPLSGANVLTF.

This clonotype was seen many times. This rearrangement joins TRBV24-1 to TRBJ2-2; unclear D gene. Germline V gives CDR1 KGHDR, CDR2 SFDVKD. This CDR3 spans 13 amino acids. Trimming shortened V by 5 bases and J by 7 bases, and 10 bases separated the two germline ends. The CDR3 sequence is CATSGSTDGELFF. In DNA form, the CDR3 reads TGTGCCACCAGTGGGAGTACCGACGGGGAGCTGTTTTTT.

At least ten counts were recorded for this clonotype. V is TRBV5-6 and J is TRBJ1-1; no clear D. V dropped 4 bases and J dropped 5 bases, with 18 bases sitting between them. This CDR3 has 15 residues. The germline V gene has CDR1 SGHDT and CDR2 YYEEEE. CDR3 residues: CASSLLPEGRTEAFF. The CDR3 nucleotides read TGTGCCAGCAGCCTCCTCCCGGAGGGTCGAACTGAAGCTTTCTTT.

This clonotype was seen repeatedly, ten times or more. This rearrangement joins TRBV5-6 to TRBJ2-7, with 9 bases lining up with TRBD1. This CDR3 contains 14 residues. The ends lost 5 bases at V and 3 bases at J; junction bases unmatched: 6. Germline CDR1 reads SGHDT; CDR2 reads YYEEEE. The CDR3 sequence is CASSTDRGVYEQYF. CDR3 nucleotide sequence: TGTGCCAGCAGTACGGACAGGGGAGTCTACGAGCAGTACTTC.

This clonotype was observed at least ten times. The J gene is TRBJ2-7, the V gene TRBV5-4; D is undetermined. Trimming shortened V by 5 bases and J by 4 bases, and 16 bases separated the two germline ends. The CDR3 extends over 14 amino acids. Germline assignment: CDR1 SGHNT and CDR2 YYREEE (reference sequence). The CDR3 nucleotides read TGTGCCAGCAGAATGTTAACAGAACCTTACGAGCAGTACTTC. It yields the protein CASRMLTEPYEQYF. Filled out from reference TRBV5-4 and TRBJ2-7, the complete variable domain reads ETGVTQSPTHLIKTRGQQVTLRCSSQSGHNTVSWYQQALGQGPQFIFQYYREEENGRGNFPPRFSGLQFPNYSSELNVNALELDDSALYLCASRMLTEPYEQYFGPGTRLTVT.

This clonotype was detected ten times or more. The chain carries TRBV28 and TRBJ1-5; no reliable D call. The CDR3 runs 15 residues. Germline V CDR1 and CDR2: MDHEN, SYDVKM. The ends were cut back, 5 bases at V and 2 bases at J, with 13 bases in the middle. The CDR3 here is CASSQFEFGNQPQHF. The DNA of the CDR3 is TGTGCCAGCAGTCAATTCGAGTTTGGCAATCAGCCCCAGCATTTT.

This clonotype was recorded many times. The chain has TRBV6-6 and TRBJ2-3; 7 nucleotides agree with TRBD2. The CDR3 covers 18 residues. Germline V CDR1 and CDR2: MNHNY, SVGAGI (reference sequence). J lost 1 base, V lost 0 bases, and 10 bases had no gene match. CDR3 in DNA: TGTGCCAGCAGTTACTCGATCGGGGCGGGGGATCGCACAGATACGCAGTATTTT. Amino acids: CASSYSIGAGDRTDTQYF.

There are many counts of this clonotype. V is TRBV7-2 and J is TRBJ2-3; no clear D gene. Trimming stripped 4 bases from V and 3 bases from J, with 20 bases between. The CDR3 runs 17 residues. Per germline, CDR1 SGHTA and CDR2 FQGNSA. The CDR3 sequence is CASSSYYGLRGTDTQYF. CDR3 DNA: TGTGCCAGCAGCTCGTACTATGGGCTCCGTGGGACAGATACGCAGTATTTT.

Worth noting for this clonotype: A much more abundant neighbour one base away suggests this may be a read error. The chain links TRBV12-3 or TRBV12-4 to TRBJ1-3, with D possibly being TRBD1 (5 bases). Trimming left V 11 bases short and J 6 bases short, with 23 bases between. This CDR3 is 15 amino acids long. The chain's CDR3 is CAGTPNRDLQNTIYF. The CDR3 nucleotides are TGTGCCGGCACCCCAAACCGGGACCTCCAAAACACCATATATTTT.

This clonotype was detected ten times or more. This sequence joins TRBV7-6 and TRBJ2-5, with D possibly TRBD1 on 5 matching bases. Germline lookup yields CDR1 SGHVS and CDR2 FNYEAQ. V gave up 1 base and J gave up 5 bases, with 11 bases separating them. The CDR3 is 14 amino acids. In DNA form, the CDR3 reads TGTGCCAGCAGCTTAGAATTATGGGGCGAGACCCAGTACTTC. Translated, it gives CASSLELWGETQYF.

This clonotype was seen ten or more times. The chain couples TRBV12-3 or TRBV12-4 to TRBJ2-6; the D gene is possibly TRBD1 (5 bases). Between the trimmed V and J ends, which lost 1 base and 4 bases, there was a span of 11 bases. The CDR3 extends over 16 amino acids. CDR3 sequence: CASSLGRVSGANVLTF. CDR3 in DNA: TGTGCCAGCAGTTTAGGCAGGGTTTCAGGGGCCAACGTCCTGACTTTC.

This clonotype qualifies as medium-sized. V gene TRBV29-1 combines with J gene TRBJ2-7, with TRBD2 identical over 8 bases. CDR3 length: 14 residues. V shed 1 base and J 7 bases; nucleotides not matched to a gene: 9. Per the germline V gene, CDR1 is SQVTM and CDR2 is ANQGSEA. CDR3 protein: CSVEGPGGRSEQYF. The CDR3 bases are TGCAGCGTTGAAGGGCCGGGAGGGCGAAGTGAGCAGTACTTC.

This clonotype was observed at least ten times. This chain's CDR3 is CASSGDSYEQYF. The CDR3 bases are TGTGCCAGTAGCGGGGACTCCTACGAGCAGTACTTC. This rearrangement joins TRBV19 to TRBJ2-7, with D possibly TRBD2 on 5 matching bases. CDR1 and CDR2 (germline): LNHDA, SQIVND (reference sequence). V lost 6 bases, J lost 0 bases, and 6 bases lay in between. The CDR3 totals 12 residues.

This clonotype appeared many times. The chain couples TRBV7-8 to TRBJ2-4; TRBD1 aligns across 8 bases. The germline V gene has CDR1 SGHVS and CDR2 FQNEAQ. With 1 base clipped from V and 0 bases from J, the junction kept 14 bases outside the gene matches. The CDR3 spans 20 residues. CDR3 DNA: TGTGCCAGCAGCTTAGAGGTTGGACAGGGACTTAGAATAGCCAAAAACATTCAGTACTTC. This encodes CASSLEVGQGLRIAKNIQYF.

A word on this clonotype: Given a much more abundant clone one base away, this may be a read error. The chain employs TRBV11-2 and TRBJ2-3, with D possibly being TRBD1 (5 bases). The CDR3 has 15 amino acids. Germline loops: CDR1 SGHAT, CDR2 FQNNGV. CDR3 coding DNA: TGTGCCAGCAGCCTGGAACCCGGGCCCACAGGTACGCAGTATTTT. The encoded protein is CASSLEPGPTGTQYF.

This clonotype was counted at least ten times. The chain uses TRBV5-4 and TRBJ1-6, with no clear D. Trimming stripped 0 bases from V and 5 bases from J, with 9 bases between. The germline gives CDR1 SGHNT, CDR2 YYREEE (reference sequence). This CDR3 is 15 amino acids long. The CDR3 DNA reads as TGTGCCAGCAGCTTGGTAGACGCGAATAATTCACCCCTCCACTTT. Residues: CASSLVDANNSPLHF.

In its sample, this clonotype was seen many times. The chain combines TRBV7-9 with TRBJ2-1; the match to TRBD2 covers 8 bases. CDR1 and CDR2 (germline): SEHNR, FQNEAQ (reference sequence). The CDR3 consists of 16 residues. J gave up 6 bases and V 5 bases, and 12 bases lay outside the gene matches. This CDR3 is CASSPELSGERNEQFF. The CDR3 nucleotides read TGTGCCAGCAGCCCAGAGCTTAGCGGGGAGCGCAATGAGCAGTTCTTC.

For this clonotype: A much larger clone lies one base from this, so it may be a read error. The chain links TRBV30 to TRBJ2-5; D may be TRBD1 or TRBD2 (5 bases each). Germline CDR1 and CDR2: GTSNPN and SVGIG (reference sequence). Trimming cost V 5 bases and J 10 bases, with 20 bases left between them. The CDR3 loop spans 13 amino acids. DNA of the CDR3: TGTGCCTGGGGCTCTGGGGCCACACGGGACCAGTACTTC. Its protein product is CAWGSGATRDQYF.

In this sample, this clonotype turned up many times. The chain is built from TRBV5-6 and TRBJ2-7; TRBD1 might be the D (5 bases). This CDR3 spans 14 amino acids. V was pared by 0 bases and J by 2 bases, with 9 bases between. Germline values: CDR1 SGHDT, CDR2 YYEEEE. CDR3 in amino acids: CASSLVGLTYEQYF. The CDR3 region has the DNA TGTGCCAGCAGCTTGGTGGGGCTGACCTACGAGCAGTACTTC.

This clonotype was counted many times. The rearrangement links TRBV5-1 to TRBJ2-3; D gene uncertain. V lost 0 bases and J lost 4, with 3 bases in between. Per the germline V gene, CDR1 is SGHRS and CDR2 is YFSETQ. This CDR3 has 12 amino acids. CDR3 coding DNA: TGCGCCAGCAGCTTGGATGCAGATACGCAGTATTTT. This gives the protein CASSLDADTQYF.

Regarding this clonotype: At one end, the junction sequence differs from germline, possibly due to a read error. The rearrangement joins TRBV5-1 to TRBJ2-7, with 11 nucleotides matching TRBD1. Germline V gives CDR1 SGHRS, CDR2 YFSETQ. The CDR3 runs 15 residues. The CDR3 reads CASSFWTGGSHEQYF. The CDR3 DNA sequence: TGCGCCAGCAGCTTCTGGACAGGGGGCTCCCACGAGCAGTACTTC.

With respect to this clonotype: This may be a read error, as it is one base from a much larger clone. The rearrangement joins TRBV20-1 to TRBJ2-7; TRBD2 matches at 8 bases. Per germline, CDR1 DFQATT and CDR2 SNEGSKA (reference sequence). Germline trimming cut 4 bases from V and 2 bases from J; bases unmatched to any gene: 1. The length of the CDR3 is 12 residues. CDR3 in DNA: TGCAGTGCTAAAGCGGGGGCCTACGAGCAGTACTTC. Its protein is CSAKAGAYEQYF.

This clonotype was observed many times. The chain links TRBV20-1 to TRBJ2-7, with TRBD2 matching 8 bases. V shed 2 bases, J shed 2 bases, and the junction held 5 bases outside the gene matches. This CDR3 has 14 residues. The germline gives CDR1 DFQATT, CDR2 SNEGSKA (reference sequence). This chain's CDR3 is CSARLSGTPYEQYF. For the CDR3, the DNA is TGCAGTGCTAGACTTAGCGGGACGCCCTACGAGCAGTACTTC.

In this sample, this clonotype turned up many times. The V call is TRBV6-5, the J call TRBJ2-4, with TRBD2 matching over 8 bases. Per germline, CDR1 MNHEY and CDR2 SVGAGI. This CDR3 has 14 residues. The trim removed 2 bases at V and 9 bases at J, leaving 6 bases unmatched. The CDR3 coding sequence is TGTGCCAGCAGTTACGGGACTAGGAGTGTCATTCAGTACTTC. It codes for CASSYGTRSVIQYF.

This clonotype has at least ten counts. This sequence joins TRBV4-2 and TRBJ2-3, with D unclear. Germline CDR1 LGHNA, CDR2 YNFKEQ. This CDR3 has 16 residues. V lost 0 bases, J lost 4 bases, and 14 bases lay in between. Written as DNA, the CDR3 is TGTGCCAGCAGCCAAGATCGCTATTTTGGGGCAGATACGCAGTATTTT. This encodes CASSQDRYFGADTQYF.

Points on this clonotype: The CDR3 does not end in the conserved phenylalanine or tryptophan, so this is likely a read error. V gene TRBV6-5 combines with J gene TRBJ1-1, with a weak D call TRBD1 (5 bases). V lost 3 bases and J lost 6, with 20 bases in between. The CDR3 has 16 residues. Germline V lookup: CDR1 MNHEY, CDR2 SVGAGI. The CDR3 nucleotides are TGTGCCAGCAGTTATGGAGTCGGGGGTGGTGACGCTGAAGCTTTCCTT. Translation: CASSYGVGGGDAEAFL.

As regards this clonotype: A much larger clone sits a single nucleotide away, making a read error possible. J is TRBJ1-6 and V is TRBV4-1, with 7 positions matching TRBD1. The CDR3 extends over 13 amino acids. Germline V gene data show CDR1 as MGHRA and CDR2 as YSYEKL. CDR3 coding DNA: TGCGCCAGCGGCCAAGACAGGGTTTCACCCCTCCACTTT. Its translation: CASGQDRVSPLHF.

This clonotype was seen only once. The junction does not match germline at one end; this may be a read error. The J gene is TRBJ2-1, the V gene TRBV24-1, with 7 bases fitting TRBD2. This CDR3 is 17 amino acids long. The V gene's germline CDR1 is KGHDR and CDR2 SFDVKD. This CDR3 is CATSDLWAREGGNEKFF. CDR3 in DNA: TGTGCCACCAGTGATTTGTGGGCCAGGGAGGGCGGGAATGAGAAGTTCTTC.

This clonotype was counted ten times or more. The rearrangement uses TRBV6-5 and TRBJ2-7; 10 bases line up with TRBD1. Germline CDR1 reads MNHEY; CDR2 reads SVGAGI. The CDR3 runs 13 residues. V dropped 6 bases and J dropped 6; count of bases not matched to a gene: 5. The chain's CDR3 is CASSPGTGAEQYF. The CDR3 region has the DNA TGTGCCAGCAGCCCCGGGACAGGGGCCGAGCAGTACTTC.

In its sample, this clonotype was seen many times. The CDR3 DNA is TGCGCCAGCAGCTTGCCTGGACTGAGCTCTGGGGCCAACGTCCTGACTTTC. Protein sequence: CASSLPGLSSGANVLTF. The V gene is TRBV4-1, the J gene TRBJ2-6, with D tentatively TRBD2 (5 bases). Germline CDR1 is MGHRA and CDR2 is YSYEKL. Trimming stripped 5 bases from V and 0 bases from J, with 14 bases between. CDR3 length: 17 residues.